The rows below give T cell receptor beta chains drawn from one sample of a study of T cell repertoires in aging, cancer and after chemotherapy. TCRdb used MiXCR to reprocess the multiplex PCR reads, holding one entry per CDR3 protein. The data hold 20,000 or so distinct CDR3 sequences, with roughly 37% observed a single time. The sample taken for sequencing was blood. These TCRs come from a human donor with a solid tumor. Each CDR3 is given with its conserved first and last residue.

v_call	j_call	cdr3_aa
TRBV19	TRBJ2-2	CASRRQGPNTGELFF
TRBV4-3	TRBJ1-4	CASSQDGQSATNEKLFF
TRBV27	TRBJ2-7	CASSPRGFGAYEQYF
TRBV19	TRBJ2-7	CAINFPARVPYEQYF
TRBV6-2/TRBV6-3	TRBJ2-7	CASSYAGRASGQYF
TRBV4-2	TRBJ2-7	CASSRDRGDSYEQYF
TRBV6-2/TRBV6-3	TRBJ2-2	CASSQDRDAGGELFF
TRBV27	TRBJ2-2	CASSLETGGWGELFF
TRBV10-3	TRBJ1-3	CAISGTPLDGNTIYF
TRBV6-5	TRBJ2-7	CASSHTLTYEQYF
TRBV20-1	TRBJ1-2	CSARTGYTF
TRBV20-1	TRBJ2-3	CSAGDYPTDTQYF
TRBV27	TRBJ2-6	CASAYRQGSAGANVLTF
TRBV19	TRBJ1-4	CASTHSGWWEKLFF
TRBV7-2	TRBJ2-5	CASKEGETQYF
TRBV19	TRBJ1-4	CASSISSATNEKLFF
TRBV27	TRBJ2-1	CASSPAGDRDHEQFF
TRBV7-9	TRBJ1-2	CASSETGTGELRYGYTF
TRBV6-5	TRBJ1-4	CASSYGEKLFF
TRBV6-6	TRBJ2-7	CASSSGVDEQYF
TRBV27	TRBJ1-1	CASSQAVNTEAFF
TRBV11-1	TRBJ2-7	CASSQTSGEQYF
TRBV20-1	TRBJ1-1	CSARIMTGPGMNTEAFF
TRBV5-5	TRBJ2-7	CASSRTSGRAHSYEQYF
TRBV19	TRBJ1-1	CASRDSTPEAFF
TRBV5-1	TRBJ1-1	CASSLQTGVSNTEAFF
TRBV28	TRBJ2-7	CASTRAGRYEQYF
TRBV6-5	TRBJ1-2	CASSYGQGGGYTF
TRBV20-1	TRBJ2-6	CSAGKGGANVLTF
TRBV6-6	TRBJ2-5	CASSSGTSYQETQYF
TRBV5-4	TRBJ2-7	CASSLGGAGPSYEQYF
TRBV7-2	TRBJ2-2	CASSPSSERNTGELFF
TRBV6-2/TRBV6-3	TRBJ2-7	CASSQYRTAYEQYF
TRBV5-6	TRBJ2-1	CASSWGQGIGDEQFF
TRBV6-2/TRBV6-3	TRBJ2-7	CASSYSTTYEQYF
TRBV19	TRBJ2-6	CASSITGGGANVLTF
TRBV19	TRBJ2-1	CASRDRGSRAGDEQFF
TRBV19	TRBJ2-3	CASSPPGQGSDTQYF
TRBV19	TRBJ1-5	CASSIEGQPQHF